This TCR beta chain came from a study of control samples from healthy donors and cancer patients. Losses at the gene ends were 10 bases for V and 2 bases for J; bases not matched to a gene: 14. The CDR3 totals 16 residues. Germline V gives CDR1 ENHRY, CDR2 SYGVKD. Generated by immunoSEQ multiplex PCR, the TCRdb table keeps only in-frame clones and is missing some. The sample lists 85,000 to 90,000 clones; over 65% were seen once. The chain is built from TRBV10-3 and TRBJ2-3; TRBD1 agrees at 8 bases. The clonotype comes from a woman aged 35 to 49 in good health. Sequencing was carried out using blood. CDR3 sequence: CATINGQGSNTDTQYF. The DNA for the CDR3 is TGTGCCACCATAAACGGACAGGGATCAAACACAGATACGCAGTATTTT.